One and the same sample provided the 19 T cell receptor beta chains below, sequenced in a study of T cell responses to AZD1222 COVID-19 vaccine (dated by TCRdb to about 2021). The library came from the immunoSEQ multiplex PCR assay. In its TCRdb copy, this immuneACCESS table keeps in-frame sequences only and misses some clones. Where compared with another copy, unresolved V genes explain less than half of these, and the others have no known cause. The sample table contains some 120,000 clones; only one count was recorded for about 86% of them. The ten largest clones take up approximately 10% of the sample. This sample's time point label indicates: baseline before first vaccination. The sample was peripheral blood, taken on day 0 of AZD1222 vaccination. The receptors were gathered from an adult in good health.

This chain links TRBV7-9 with TRBJ2-3, with 10 bases identical to TRBD1. Germline-derived CDR1 and CDR2 are SEHNR and FQNEAQ (reference sequence). The junction had 7 bases not matched to a gene; V was cut back by 5 bases and J by 5 bases. This CDR3 has 15 residues. The CDR3 DNA sequence: TGTGCCAGCAGCCGTTGGACAGGGGGAAAAGATACGCAGTATTTT. Translating gives CASSRWTGGKDTQYF.

The table lists this clone with a count of one. CDR3 coding DNA: TGTGCCAGCAGCGACATAGCGGGCTCCTACAATGAGCAGTTCTTC. Its translation is CASSDIAGSYNEQFF. V and J are TRBV6-2 or TRBV6-3 and TRBJ2-1, with 7 bases fitting TRBD2. V trimming: 6 bases; J trimming: 0 bases; junction bases outside the gene matches: 5. Per germline, CDR1 MNHEY and CDR2 SVGEGT. The length of the CDR3 is 15 residues.

The rearrangement uses TRBV6-5 and TRBJ2-7, with 12 bases matching TRBD2. The CDR3 covers 14 residues. Germline trimming cut 7 bases from V and 4 bases from J; bases unmatched to any gene: 5. Germline-derived CDR1 and CDR2 are MNHEY and SVGAGI. Here the CDR3 DNA reads TGTGCCAGCAAGCGGACTAGCGGGATTTACGAGCAGTACTTC. Encoded protein: CASKRTSGIYEQYF.

The chain carries TRBV19 and TRBJ1-1; the D is unclear. Trimming removed 7 bases at V and 0 bases at J, with 12 bases between. Germline lookup yields CDR1 LNHDA and CDR2 SQIVND (reference sequence). CDR3 size: 14 residues. The CDR3 nucleotides read TGTGCCAGTACAGCTATAGCATTGAACACTGAAGCTTTCTTT. Its translation is CASTAIALNTEAFF.

V and J are TRBV27 and TRBJ1-3, with a possible D match to TRBD1 (6 bases). V was clipped by 4 bases and J by 2 bases, with 6 bases between them. The CDR3 is 13 amino acids. The germline gives CDR1 MNHEY, CDR2 SMNVEV (reference sequence). The CDR3 bases are TGTGCCAGCAGTTCAGGGGCTGGAAACACCATATATTTT. It translates to CASSSGAGNTIYF.

The table lists this clone with a count of one. The V call is TRBV18, the J call TRBJ2-5; possible D gene TRBD1, 6 bases. The length of the CDR3 is 14 residues. CDR1 is KGHSH and CDR2 is LQKENI in the germline V gene. V was trimmed by 3 bases and J by 1 base, leaving 9 bases between them. CDR3 residues: CASSPRTAQETQYF. The CDR3 nucleotides read TGTGCCAGCTCACCCAGGACAGCCCAAGAGACCCAGTACTTC. The full variable domain, rest sourced from reference TRBV18 and TRBJ2-5, is NAGVMQNPRHLVRRRGQEARLRCSPMKGHSHVYWYRQLPEEGLKFMVYLQKENIIDESGMPKERFSAEFPKEGPSILRIQQVVRGDSAAYFCASSPRTAQETQYFGPGTRLLVL.

The J gene is TRBJ1-2, the V gene TRBV28, with D possibly TRBD1 on 5 matching bases. Germline lookup yields CDR1 MDHEN and CDR2 SYDVKM. The ends were cut back, 8 bases at V and 7 bases at J, with 17 bases in the middle. There are 13 residues in the CDR3. The CDR3 DNA follows: TGTGCCAGCTGGCCTAGGGGTCGGGGTGGCTACACCTTC. It yields the protein CASWPRGRGGYTF.

This clone has a single count. V usage is TRBV5-1 and J usage is TRBJ1-1; TRBD1 might be the D (5 bases). The CDR3 loop spans 13 amino acids. The germline V and J ends were trimmed by 3 bases and 5 bases, with 11 bases remaining between them. The germline V gene encodes CDR1 SGHRS and CDR2 YFSETQ. The CDR3 sequence: CASSSPGKTEAFF. CDR3 sequence (DNA): TGCGCCAGCAGCTCGCCAGGGAAAACTGAAGCTTTCTTT.

This chain connects TRBV5-1 to TRBJ1-1; the D gene is possibly TRBD1 (6 bases). V was cut by 4 bases and J by 4 bases, with 11 bases left in between. Germline CDR1 is SGHRS and CDR2 is YFSETQ. The CDR3 covers 13 residues. Written as DNA, the CDR3 is TGCGCCAGCAGCCCGGGACAAGGCACTGAAGCTTTCTTT. This codes for CASSPGQGTEAFF. Full variable domain (rest looked up from reference TRBV5-1 and TRBJ1-1): KAGVTQTPRYLIKTRGQQVTLSCSPISGHRSVSWYQQTPGQGLQFLFEYFSETQRNKGNFPGRFSGRQFSNSRSEMNVSTLELGDSALYLCASSPGQGTEAFFGQGTRLTVV.

The rearrangement joins TRBV1 to TRBJ2-5; the table calls TRBD2, which could not be checked here. TRBV1 is listed as a pseudogene. The CDR3 has 17 residues. CDR3 coding DNA: TGCACCAGCAGCCAAGAAGGGGCTAGCGGGGCTCGGGAGACCCAGTACTTC. It specifies CTSSQEGASGARETQYF.

Written as DNA, the CDR3 is TGTGCCAGCAGCCCCAGGGGGGGCGGTGGCTACACCTTC. This codes for CASSPRGGGGYTF. V and J are TRBV6-2 or TRBV6-3 and TRBJ1-2; 7 nucleotides match TRBD1. The junction had 8 bases not matched to a gene; V was cut back by 6 bases and J by 7 bases. Germline V gene sequence: CDR1 MNHEY, CDR2 SVGEGT. The CDR3 has 13 residues.

The CDR3 is CASSSPRGKSDYGYTF. The CDR3 nucleotides are TGTGCCAGCAGCTCCCCCCGGGGGAAAAGCGACTATGGCTACACCTTC. The rearrangement joins TRBV28 to TRBJ1-2, with D maybe TRBD1 (5 bases). Germline CDR1 reads MDHEN; CDR2 reads SYDVKM. V lost 6 bases and J lost 3, with 20 bases in between. The CDR3 has 16 residues.

The chain links TRBV27 to TRBJ1-6; possible D gene TRBD1, 6 bases. The CDR3 runs to 18 residues. V was trimmed by 2 bases and J by 0 bases, leaving 14 bases between them. CDR1 is MNHEY and CDR2 is SMNVEV in the germline V gene (reference sequence). CDR3 sequence: CASSLGGHLSSYNSPLHF. CDR3 DNA: TGTGCCAGCAGTTTAGGGGGACACTTGAGCTCCTATAATTCACCCCTCCACTTT.

The chain uses TRBV5-4 and TRBJ1-1; 7 bases align to TRBD1. CDR1 is SGHNT and CDR2 is YYREEE in the germline V gene (reference sequence). The length of the CDR3 is 12 residues. J was trimmed by 10 bases and V by 0 bases; bases with no gene match: 3. CDR3 loop: CASSLAQGRAFF. The CDR3 bases are TGTGCCAGCAGCTTGGCACAGGGGAGAGCTTTCTTT.

The chain is built from TRBV5-6 and TRBJ2-2, with a possible D match to TRBD2 (6 bases). CDR3 length: 16 amino acids. The germline V gene has CDR1 SGHDT and CDR2 YYEEEE. Trimming took off 4 bases at V and 0 bases at J, with 13 bases between the two ends. CDR3 sequence (DNA): TGTGCCAGCAGCCCCAACGGGGGACCGAACACCGGGGAGCTGTTTTTT. Its translation is CASSPNGGPNTGELFF.

The chain employs TRBV24-1 and TRBJ2-3; D perhaps matches TRBD2 (6 bases). This CDR3 has 17 residues. Trimming stripped 0 bases from V and 5 bases from J, with 17 bases between. CDR1 is KGHDR, CDR2 SFDVKD, per germline. The CDR3 protein is CATSDLPATRIKDTQYF. CDR3 DNA: TGTGCCACCAGTGATTTGCCGGCGACTAGGATAAAAGATACGCAGTATTTT.

This clone was recorded a few times. The chain carries TRBV3-1 (or the pseudogene TRBV3-2) and TRBJ2-1, with TRBD2 matching 9 bases. The CDR3 is 18 amino acids. Trimming removed 0 bases from V and 5 bases from J; junction bases left unmatched: 11. Germline CDR1 LGHDT, CDR2 YNNKEL (reference sequence). CDR3 residues: CASSQDGASGVIHNEQFF. As DNA, the CDR3 is TGTGCCAGCAGCCAAGATGGGGCTAGCGGGGTAATACACAATGAGCAGTTCTTC.

This rearrangement joins TRBV30 to TRBJ1-6; 7 bases map to TRBD1. CDR1 is GTSNPN, CDR2 SVGIG, per germline (reference sequence). The junction had 1 base not matched to a gene; V was cut back by 2 bases and J by 0 bases. The CDR3 length is 15 residues. The CDR3 DNA follows: TGTGCCTGGAGTAGGGACAGCTCCTATAATTCACCCCTCCACTTT. Translated, it gives CAWSRDSSYNSPLHF.

The V and J genes are TRBV5-4 and TRBJ2-5; D ambiguous. Trimming took 4 bases from V and 2 from J, leaving 18 bases between them. CDR3 size: 16 residues. In germline, CDR1 is SGHNT, CDR2 YYREEE (reference sequence). The CDR3 sequence: CASSPGGKRIQETQYF. CDR3 DNA sequence: TGTGCCAGCAGCCCGGGCGGCAAGCGAATTCAAGAGACCCAGTACTTC.